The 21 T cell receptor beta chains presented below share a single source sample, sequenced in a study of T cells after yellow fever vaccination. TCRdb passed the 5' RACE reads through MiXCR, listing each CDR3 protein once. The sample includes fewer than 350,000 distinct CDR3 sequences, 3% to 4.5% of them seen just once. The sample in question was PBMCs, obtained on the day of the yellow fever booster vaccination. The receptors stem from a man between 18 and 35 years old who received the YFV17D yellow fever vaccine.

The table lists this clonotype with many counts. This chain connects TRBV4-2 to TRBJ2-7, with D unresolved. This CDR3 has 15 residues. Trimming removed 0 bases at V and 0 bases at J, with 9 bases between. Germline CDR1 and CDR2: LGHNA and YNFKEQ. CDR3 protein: CASSQDLVDSYEQYF. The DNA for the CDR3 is TGTGCCAGCAGCCAAGATTTGGTAGACTCCTACGAGCAGTACTTC.

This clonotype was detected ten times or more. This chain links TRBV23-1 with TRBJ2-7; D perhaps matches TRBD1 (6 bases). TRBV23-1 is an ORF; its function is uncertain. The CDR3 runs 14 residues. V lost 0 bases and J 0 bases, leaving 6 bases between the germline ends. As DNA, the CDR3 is TGCGCCAGCAGTCAATCGGACAGCTCCTACGAGCAGTACTTC. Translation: CASSQSDSSYEQYF.

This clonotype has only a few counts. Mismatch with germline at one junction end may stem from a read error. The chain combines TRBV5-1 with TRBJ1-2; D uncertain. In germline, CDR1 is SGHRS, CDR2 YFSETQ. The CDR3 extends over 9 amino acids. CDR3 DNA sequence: TGTCTGGCTCTGGATGGCTACACCTTC. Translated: CLALDGYTF.

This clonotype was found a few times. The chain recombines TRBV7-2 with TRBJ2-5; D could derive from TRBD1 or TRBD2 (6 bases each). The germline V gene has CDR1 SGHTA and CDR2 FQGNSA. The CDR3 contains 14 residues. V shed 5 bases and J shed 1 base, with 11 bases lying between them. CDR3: CASSKGGSQETQYF. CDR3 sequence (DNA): TGTGCCAGCAGCAAGGGGGGTTCCCAAGAGACCCAGTACTTC.

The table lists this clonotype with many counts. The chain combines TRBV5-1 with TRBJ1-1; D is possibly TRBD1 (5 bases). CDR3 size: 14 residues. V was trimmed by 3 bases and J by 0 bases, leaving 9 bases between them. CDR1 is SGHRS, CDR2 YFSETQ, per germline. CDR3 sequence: CASSSTEVNTEAFF. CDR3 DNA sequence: TGCGCCAGCAGCTCGACAGAAGTGAACACTGAAGCTTTCTTT.

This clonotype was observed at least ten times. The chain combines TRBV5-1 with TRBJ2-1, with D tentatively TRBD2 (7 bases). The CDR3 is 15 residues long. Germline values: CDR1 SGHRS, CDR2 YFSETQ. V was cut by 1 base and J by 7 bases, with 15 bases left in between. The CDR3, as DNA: TGCGCCAGCAGCTTGCTGGGGGGGCAACGAAATGAGCAGTTCTTC. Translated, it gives CASSLLGGQRNEQFF.

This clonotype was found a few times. CDR3 region: CASSYEGAAGNTIYF. In nucleotides, the CDR3 is TGTGCCAGCAGTTACGAGGGGGCTGCTGGAAACACCATATATTTT. J is TRBJ1-3 and V is TRBV6-5; TRBD1 agrees at 7 bases. The CDR3 is made up of 15 amino acids. The germline gives CDR1 MNHEY, CDR2 SVGAGI. V lost 2 bases, J lost 2 bases, and 3 bases stayed unmatched.

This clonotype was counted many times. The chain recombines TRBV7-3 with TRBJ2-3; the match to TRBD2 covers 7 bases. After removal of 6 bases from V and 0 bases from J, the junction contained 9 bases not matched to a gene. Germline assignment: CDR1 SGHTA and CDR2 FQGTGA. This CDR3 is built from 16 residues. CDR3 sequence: CASRKLGAGSTDTQYF. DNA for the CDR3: TGTGCCAGCAGGAAGTTGGGAGCGGGGAGCACAGATACGCAGTATTTT.

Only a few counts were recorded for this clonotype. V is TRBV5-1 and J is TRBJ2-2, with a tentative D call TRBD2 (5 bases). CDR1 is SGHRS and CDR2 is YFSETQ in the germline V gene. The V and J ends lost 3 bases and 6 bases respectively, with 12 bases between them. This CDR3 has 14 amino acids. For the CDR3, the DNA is TGCGCCAGCAGCTCAAAAAGCGGTCCCGGGGAGCTGTTTTTT. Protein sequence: CASSSKSGPGELFF.

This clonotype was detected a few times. CDR3 protein: CASSQVGGGPSEQFF. CDR3 DNA: TGTGCCAGCAGCCAAGTTGGCGGGGGCCCTTCTGAGCAGTTCTTC. V gene TRBV14 combines with J gene TRBJ2-1, with D perhaps TRBD2 (7 bases). This CDR3 has 15 residues. Trimming removed 1 base at V and 9 bases at J, with 16 bases between. Germline V gene data show CDR1 as SGHDN and CDR2 as FVKESK.

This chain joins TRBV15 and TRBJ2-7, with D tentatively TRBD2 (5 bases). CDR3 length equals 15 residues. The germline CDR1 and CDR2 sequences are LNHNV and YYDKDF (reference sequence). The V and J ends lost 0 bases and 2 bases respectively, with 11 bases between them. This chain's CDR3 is CATSRDPGITYEQYV. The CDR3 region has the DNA TGTGCCACCAGCAGAGACCCCGGGATTACCTACGAGCAGTACGTC.

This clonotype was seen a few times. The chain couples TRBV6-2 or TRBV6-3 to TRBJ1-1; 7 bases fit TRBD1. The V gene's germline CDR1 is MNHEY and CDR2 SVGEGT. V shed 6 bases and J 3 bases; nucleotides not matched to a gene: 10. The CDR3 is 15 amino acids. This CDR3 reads CASSLTDRADTEAFF. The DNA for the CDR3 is TGTGCCAGCAGCCTCACCGACAGGGCGGACACTGAAGCTTTCTTT.

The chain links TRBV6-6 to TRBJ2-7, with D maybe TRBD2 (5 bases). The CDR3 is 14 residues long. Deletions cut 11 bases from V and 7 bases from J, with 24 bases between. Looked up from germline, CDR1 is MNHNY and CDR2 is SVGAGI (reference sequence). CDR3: CAAKTREPKGEQYV. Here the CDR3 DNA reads TGTGCCGCCAAGACCCGGGAACCGAAGGGAGAGCAGTACGTC.

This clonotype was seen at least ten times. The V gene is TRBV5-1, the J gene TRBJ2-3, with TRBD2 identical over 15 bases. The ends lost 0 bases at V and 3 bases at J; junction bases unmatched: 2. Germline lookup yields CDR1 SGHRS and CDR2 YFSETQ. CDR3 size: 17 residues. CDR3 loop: CASSLAGTSGGTDTQYF. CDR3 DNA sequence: TGCGCCAGCAGCTTGGCCGGGACTAGCGGGGGGACAGATACGCAGTATTTT.

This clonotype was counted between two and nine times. CDR3 sequence reads: CASSLGRVYSPLHF. Here the CDR3 DNA reads TGTGCCAGCAGCTTAGGAAGGGTATATTCACCCCTCCACTTT. The chain employs TRBV7-8 and TRBJ1-6, with D unresolved. From germline, CDR1 is SGHVS and CDR2 FQNEAQ. The V end was cut by 1 base, the J end by 8 bases, with 9 bases between. The length of the CDR3 is 14 residues.

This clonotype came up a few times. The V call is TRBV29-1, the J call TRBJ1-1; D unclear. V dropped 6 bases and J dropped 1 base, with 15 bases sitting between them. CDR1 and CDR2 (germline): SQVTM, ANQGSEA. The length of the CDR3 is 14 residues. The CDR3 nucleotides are TGCAGCGTCAATGAGGGTAAAGGGAACACTGAAGCTTTCTTT. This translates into CSVNEGKGNTEAFF.

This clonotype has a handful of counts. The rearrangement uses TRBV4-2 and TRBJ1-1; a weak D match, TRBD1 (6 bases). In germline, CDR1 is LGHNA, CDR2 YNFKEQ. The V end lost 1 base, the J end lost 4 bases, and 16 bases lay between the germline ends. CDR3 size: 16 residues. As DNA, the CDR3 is TGTGCCAGCAGCCAAGTAGGTGCAGGGGTGAGCACTGAAGCTTTCTTT. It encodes CASSQVGAGVSTEAFF.

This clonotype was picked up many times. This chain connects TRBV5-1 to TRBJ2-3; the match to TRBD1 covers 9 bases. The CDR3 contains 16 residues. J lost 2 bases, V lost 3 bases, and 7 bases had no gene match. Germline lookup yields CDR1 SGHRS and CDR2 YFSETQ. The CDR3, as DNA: TGCGCCAGCAGCTCGGGGACAGGGAGGCCCACAGATACGCAGTATTTT. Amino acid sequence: CASSSGTGRPTDTQYF.

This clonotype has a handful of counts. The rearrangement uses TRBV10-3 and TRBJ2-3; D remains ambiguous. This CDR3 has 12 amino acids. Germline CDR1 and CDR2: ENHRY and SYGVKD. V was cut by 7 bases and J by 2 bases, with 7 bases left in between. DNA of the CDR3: TGTGCCATCAAAGATAACACAGATACGCAGTATTTT. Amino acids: CAIKDNTDTQYF.

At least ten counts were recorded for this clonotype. The CDR3 DNA is TGTGCCAGCAGCCCGCAGGGGGCGAACACCGGGGAGCTGTTTTTT. Its translation is CASSPQGANTGELFF. The J gene is TRBJ2-2, the V gene TRBV6-6; TRBD1 agrees at 7 bases. This CDR3 region has 15 residues. Germline-derived CDR1 and CDR2 are MNHNY and SVGAGI (reference sequence). V shed 6 bases and J 0 bases; nucleotides not matched to a gene: 4.

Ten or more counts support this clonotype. CDR3 amino acids: CASSLVGVEAEAFF. In nucleotides, the CDR3 is TGCGCCAGCAGCTTGGTTGGGGTGGAGGCTGAAGCTTTCTTT. The V gene is TRBV5-1, the J gene TRBJ1-1; D not resolved. The germline V and J ends were trimmed by 0 bases and 6 bases, with 12 bases remaining between them. Germline CDR1 SGHRS, CDR2 YFSETQ. This CDR3 is 14 amino acids long.